This T cell receptor beta chain was sequenced during a study of cytotoxic CD8 clonotypes in ibrutinib-treated CLL. Overall study: Partial responses totalled approximately 24 and complete responses 2; after median around 72 months, roughly 14 remained remitted and approximately twelve progressed. Response material was collected after a median approximately 11 months of treatment, range 6 to 36. General observations from the study: Clonality rose at ibrutinib response, held steady in sustained remission, and fell toward baseline at progression. Circulating CD8+ T-cell counts were tracked by baseline clonality, which exceeded that of age-matched healthy donors.

Produced via immunoSEQ multiplex PCR; TCRdb's table is partial and in-frame only. The sample shows more than 200,000 clones, roughly 70% of them seen only once. On this clone: Its target is unknown.

This TCR came from a human donor with chronic lymphocytic leukemia. Source: PBMCs, taken after 24 months of ibrutinib treatment.

The CDR3 here is CASSLGEGYYGYTF. The CDR3 nucleotides read TGTGCCAGCAGCCTAGGGGAGGGCTACTATGGCTACACCTTC. The chain is built from TRBV7-9 and TRBJ1-2; D is perhaps TRBD1 (5 bases). V was clipped by 5 bases and J by 3 bases, with 13 bases between them. The CDR3 consists of 14 residues. Germline-derived CDR1 and CDR2 are SEHNR and FQNEAQ (reference sequence).